Detailed here is one T cell receptor (beta chain). The data originate from a study of blood T cell repertoires in COVID-19. Study at large: Acute and convalescent COVID-19 samples came from the United States, Italy and Spain. From T cells, B-cell-depleted T cells, or PBMCs came the material, which was cDNA or gDNA.

Germline V gene lookup returns CDR1 KGHDR and CDR2 SFDVKD. V lost 7 bases and J 0 bases, leaving 8 bases between the germline ends. The CDR3 runs to 14 residues. As handled by the study authors: By means of reference gene primer amplification, nucleated cell counts were estimated. Sequencing was performed with immunoSEQ multiplex PCR; in TCRdb, only in-frame clones are kept and a portion is missing. V and J calls and clone size come straight from that table; D and trimming were deduced from the DNA. The sample has more than 95,000 clones, around 80% seen once; the top ten hold under 3%. The rearrangement uses TRBV24-1 and TRBJ2-2, with no clear D. This TCR came from a man aged 50 to 59 with acute or convalescent COVID-19. Sequenced sample: peripheral blood. CDR3 amino acids: CATRGIANTGELFF. In DNA, the CDR3 is TGTGCCACCAGGGGCATTGCGAACACCGGGGAGCTGTTTTTT.